Listed below are T cell receptor beta chains from one sample, sequenced in a study of cytomegalovirus exposure and HLA in healthy donors. Using immunoSEQ multiplex PCR, the repertoire was profiled, and TCRdb retains in-frame clones only, with some absent. Of over 200,000 clones in the sample, roughly 80% were seen once. Sequenced sample: PBMCs. These receptors were obtained from a woman aged 40 to 50 in good health and CMV-seropositive. Both conserved end residues are part of each CDR3. D genes are given only for firm matches. Clone size is stated in some rows and not others, as once, few, many or a class when expanded.

J gene: TRBJ1-1
clone size: NA
D gene: TRBD1
V gene: TRBV19
CDR3 protein: CASGGQGRLNTEAFF
CDR3 DNA: TGTGCCAGTGGGGGACAGGGGCGGCTAAACACTGAAGCTTTCTTT

J gene: TRBJ1-5
clone size: NA
D gene: NA
V gene: TRBV25-1
CDR3 protein: CASSVMGQGQPQHF
CDR3 DNA: TGTGCCAGCAGCGTAATGGGGCAGGGACAGCCCCAGCATTTT

J gene: TRBJ2-7
clone size: NA
D gene: TRBD1
V gene: TRBV2
CDR3 protein: CASSANTPGQGTGEQYF
CDR3 DNA: TGTGCCAGCAGTGCCAACACCCCGGGACAGGGGACGGGCGAGCAGTACTTC

J gene: TRBJ1-2
clone size: NA
D gene: NA
V gene: TRBV28
CDR3 protein: CASSLTGVSYYGYTF
CDR3 DNA: TGTGCCAGCAGTTTAACGGGGGTTTCGTACTATGGCTACACCTTC

J gene: TRBJ2-4
clone size: few
D gene: NA
V gene: TRBV7-2
CDR3 protein: CASSLGTVRGNIQYF
CDR3 DNA: TGTGCCAGCAGCTTAGGGACGGTCCGGGGAAACATTCAGTACTTC

J gene: TRBJ1-4
clone size: NA
D gene: TRBD1
V gene: TRBV7-2
CDR3 protein: CASSWGTGLNEKLFF
CDR3 DNA: TGTGCCAGCAGCTGGGGGACAGGCCTTAATGAAAAACTGTTTTTT

J gene: TRBJ1-2
clone size: few
D gene: NA
V gene: TRBV14
CDR3 protein: CASSPRDTNYGYTF
CDR3 DNA: TGTGCCAGCAGTCCCCGGGACACCAACTATGGCTACACCTTC

J gene: TRBJ1-1
clone size: NA
D gene: NA
V gene: TRBV6-5
CDR3 protein: CASSPGNTEAFF
CDR3 DNA: TGTGCCAGCAGTCCCGGGAACACTGAAGCTTTCTTT

J gene: TRBJ1-5
clone size: NA
D gene: NA
V gene: TRBV7-2
CDR3 protein: CASSGGGVVRQPQHF
CDR3 DNA: TGTGCCAGCAGTGGGGGAGGGGTGGTAAGACAGCCCCAGCATTTT

J gene: TRBJ2-5
clone size: NA
D gene: TRBD2
V gene: TRBV5-1
CDR3 protein: CASSLGLAGARETQYF
CDR3 DNA: TGCGCCAGCAGCTTGGGCCTAGCGGGAGCTAGGGAGACCCAGTACTTC

J gene: TRBJ2-7
clone size: NA
D gene: NA
V gene: TRBV14
CDR3 protein: CASSQGLRLPSNF
CDR3 DNA: TGTGCCAGCAGCCAAGGTCTAAGACTGCCCTCCAACTTC

J gene: TRBJ2-1
clone size: NA
D gene: TRBD2
V gene: TRBV7-6
CDR3 protein: CASSLMGTKPSAYNEQFF
CDR3 DNA: TGTGCCAGCAGCTTAATGGGGACTAAACCTTCAGCCTACAATGAGCAGTTCTTC

J gene: TRBJ1-2
clone size: once
D gene: NA
V gene: TRBV27
CDR3 protein: CASSLVGSNYGYTF
CDR3 DNA: TGTGCCAGCAGTTTAGTGGGCTCCAACTATGGCTACACCTTC

J gene: TRBJ1-1
clone size: NA
D gene: TRBD1
V gene: TRBV5-6
CDR3 protein: CASSPDRADTEAFF
CDR3 DNA: TGTGCCAGCAGCCCGGACAGGGCCGACACTGAAGCTTTCTTT

J gene: TRBJ2-1
clone size: NA
D gene: NA
V gene: TRBV5-5
CDR3 protein: CASSLLRGSASYNEQFF
CDR3 DNA: TGTGCCAGCAGCTTGTTAAGGGGGTCTGCATCCTACAATGAGCAGTTCTTC

J gene: TRBJ1-5
clone size: NA
D gene: NA
V gene: TRBV7-9
CDR3 protein: CASSSEGGDQPQHF
CDR3 DNA: TGTGCCAGCAGCTCCGAAGGGGGGGATCAGCCCCAGCATTTT

J gene: TRBJ1-4
clone size: NA
D gene: NA
V gene: TRBV6-1
CDR3 protein: CASRRSHNEKLFF
CDR3 DNA: TGTGCCAGCAGGAGGAGTCATAATGAAAAACTGTTTTTT

J gene: TRBJ2-7
clone size: NA
D gene: TRBD2
V gene: TRBV6-1
CDR3 protein: CASSRREGRYEQYF
CDR3 DNA: TGTGCCAGCAGTAGGAGGGAGGGCCGCTACGAGCAGTACTTC

J gene: TRBJ2-7
clone size: NA
D gene: NA
V gene: TRBV27
CDR3 protein: CASSSFGQGTYEQYF
CDR3 DNA: TGTGCCAGCAGCAGTTTTGGGCAGGGAACCTACGAGCAGTACTTC

J gene: TRBJ1-1
clone size: NA
D gene: NA
V gene: TRBV30
CDR3 protein: CAWRPGRRNTEAFF
CDR3 DNA: TGTGCCTGGAGACCTGGGCGCAGGAACACTGAAGCTTTCTTT

J gene: TRBJ2-5
clone size: few
D gene: NA
V gene: TRBV4-3
CDR3 protein: CASSLYGGGQETQYF
CDR3 DNA: TGCGCCAGCAGCCTGTACGGCGGAGGGCAAGAGACCCAGTACTTC

J gene: TRBJ2-7
clone size: NA
D gene: TRBD1
V gene: TRBV7-2
CDR3 protein: CASSFRQGSSYEQYF
CDR3 DNA: TGTGCCAGCAGCTTTCGACAGGGTAGCTCCTACGAGCAGTACTTC

J gene: TRBJ1-2
clone size: NA
D gene: NA
V gene: TRBV7-6
CDR3 protein: CASSLVPGGYTF
CDR3 DNA: TGTGCCAGCAGCTTAGTCCCAGGTGGCTACACCTTC